This record covers a single T cell receptor (beta chain). As handled by the study authors: Counts of nucleated cells, estimated from reference gene primer amplification, were obtained. Sequenced by immunoSEQ multiplex PCR; TCRdb stores in-frame clones only, minus some. The V and J calls and clone size come from that table; D and trimming were worked out from the DNA. Here the sample spans 300,000 to 450,000 clones, approximately 84% being singletons. Clinical history as reported by participants underpinned cohort assignment. Recovered status in Cohort 3 required two negative PCRs, clearance, or symptom resolution. This sample was taken from a study of blood T cell repertoires in COVID-19. About the study: From T cells, B-cell-depleted T cells, or PBMCs came the material, which was cDNA or gDNA.

Germline V gene lookup returns CDR1 ENHRY and CDR2 SYGVKD. The germline V and J ends were trimmed by 3 bases and 1 base, with 6 bases remaining between them. The CDR3 sequence is 13 residues long. The sample taken for sequencing was PBMCs or T cells enriched from blood (not recorded which). This chain joins TRBV10-3 and TRBJ1-1; no reliable D call. This sequence was found in a woman in her thirties who had recovered from COVID-19. The CDR3 DNA reads TGTGCCATCAGTGACGCCAGGAACACTGAAGCTTTCTTT. It specifies CAISDARNTEAFF.